These 29 T cell receptor beta chains were sequenced from one sample in a study of response to subunit inactivated influenza vaccine (dated by TCRdb to the late 2010s). Library prep was done by RT-PCR. These reads were obtained on an Illumina HiSeq 2500. Through fastp at Q25 and MiXCR, TCRdb rebuilt clones from the public reads, retaining in-frame beta chains. Every distinct CDR3 protein forms one entry, paired with its most common genes and DNA. The sample records approximately 700,000 distinct CDR3 sequences, approximately 14% of which are singletons. Around 6.5% of the sample is in the top ten clones. The specimen was PBMCs from blood, collected 14 to 15 days before vaccination. These receptors were obtained from a man aged 45-60 years who received an inactivated influenza vaccine. Donor details come from another sample of the same person, matched by shared clones.

CDR3: CASSPNRGGTEAFF. The CDR3 nucleotides are TGTGCCAGCAGCCCCAACAGGGGAGGGACTGAAGCTTTCTTT. The chain couples TRBV9 to TRBJ1-1; 7 bases fit TRBD1. V lost 4 bases and J lost 5; bases outside the gene matches: 8. CDR1 SGDLS and CDR2 YYNGEE come from the germline V gene. CDR3 length: 14 amino acids.

This clonotype was observed a handful of times. This sequence joins TRBV5-1 and TRBJ2-1; the match to TRBD1 covers 9 bases. This CDR3 has 15 amino acids. Germline CDR1 is SGHRS and CDR2 is YFSETQ. V lost 2 bases, J lost 8 bases, and 8 bases stayed unmatched. CDR3 protein: CASSFRDRESHEQFF. DNA for the CDR3: TGCGCCAGCAGCTTCAGGGACAGGGAAAGTCATGAGCAGTTCTTC.

V usage is TRBV29-1 and J usage is TRBJ2-5, with 9 positions matching TRBD1. This CDR3 region has 14 residues. CDR1 and CDR2 (germline): SQVTM, ANQGSEA. V shed 6 bases, J shed 3 bases, and the junction held 8 bases outside the gene matches. In DNA form, the CDR3 reads TGCAGCGTCACGACCGGGACAGGGAAAGAGACCCAGTACTTC. It codes for CSVTTGTGKETQYF.

The chain recombines TRBV12-3 or TRBV12-4 with TRBJ2-4; D tentatively reads TRBD1 or TRBD2 (5 bases each). V was clipped by 6 bases and J by 4 bases, with 19 bases between them. The CDR3 extends over 16 amino acids. The CDR3 nucleotides are TGTGCCAGCAGCCCACGGGACCCCAAGGAAAAAAACATTCAGTACTTC. The encoded protein is CASSPRDPKEKNIQYF.

This clonotype was picked up a small number of times. This rearrangement joins TRBV12-3 or TRBV12-4 to TRBJ2-7; 8 bases agree with TRBD2. This CDR3 has 14 amino acids. The V gene end was trimmed by 5 bases and the J gene end by 4 bases; junction bases not matched to a gene: 7. The CDR3 DNA follows: TGTGCCAGCAGTGAGGGACTAGTCGGGTACGAGCAGTACTTC. It codes for CASSEGLVGYEQYF.

This clonotype was seen a few times. The CDR3 DNA reads as TGCGCCAGCAGCCAAGATTTAAGCGGGGGGGCCTACAATGAGCAGTTCTTC. Amino acids: CASSQDLSGGAYNEQFF. The chain links TRBV4-3 to TRBJ2-1, with 10 bases identical to TRBD2. This CDR3 is 17 amino acids long. Per the germline V gene, CDR1 is LGHNA and CDR2 is YSLEER. V was clipped by 0 bases and J by 2 bases; unmatched bases: 4.

The chain recombines TRBV30 with TRBJ2-5; either TRBD1 or TRBD2 may supply D (6 bases each). The germline gives CDR1 GTSNPN, CDR2 SVGIG (reference sequence). Trimming took off 4 bases at V and 5 bases at J, with 11 bases between the two ends. This CDR3 is built from 12 residues. The CDR3, as DNA: TGTGCCTGGACGGGGGCCCCCGAGACCCAGTACTTC. Amino acid sequence: CAWTGAPETQYF.

The chain couples TRBV7-9 to TRBJ1-4, with a possible D match to TRBD1 (6 bases). This CDR3 is built from 15 residues. Germline V gene sequence: CDR1 SEHNR, CDR2 FQNEAQ (reference sequence). With 5 bases removed from V and 6 bases from J, the gap between germline ends came to 16 bases. CDR3 sequence: CASSPYRVIDEKLFF. CDR3 nucleotides: TGTGCCAGCAGCCCCTACAGGGTGATAGATGAAAAACTGTTTTTT.

The chain uses TRBV18 and TRBJ2-2; TRBD2 agrees at 7 bases. The V gene end was trimmed by 4 bases and the J gene end by 6 bases; junction bases not matched to a gene: 8. Germline lookup yields CDR1 KGHSH and CDR2 LQKENI. This CDR3 is 15 amino acids long. The CDR3 here is CASSQAGTEAGELFF. The CDR3 nucleotides read TGTGCCAGCTCACAAGCGGGGACGGAGGCCGGGGAGCTGTTTTTT. Full variable domain (rest looked up from reference TRBV18 and TRBJ2-2): NAGVMQNPRHLVRRRGQEARLRCSPMKGHSHVYWYRQLPEEGLKFMVYLQKENIIDESGMPKERFSAEFPKEGPSILRIQQVVRGDSAAYFCASSQAGTEAGELFFGEGSRLTVL.

This CDR3 reads CASSFRGSTTDTQYF. The CDR3, as DNA: TGTGCCAGCAGCTTTCGGGGCAGTACCACAGATACGCAGTATTTT. The rearrangement uses TRBV7-3 and TRBJ2-3; possibly TRBD1 or TRBD2 for D (5 bases each). The CDR3 runs 15 residues. CDR1 and CDR2 (germline): SGHTA, FQGTGA. Between the trimmed V and J ends, which lost 3 bases and 2 bases, there was a span of 12 bases.

This clonotype was picked up a small number of times. This chain joins TRBV6-2 or TRBV6-3 and TRBJ1-5, with D possibly TRBD1 on 5 matching bases. V dropped 0 bases and J dropped 0 bases, with 6 bases sitting between them. Germline assignment: CDR1 MNHEY and CDR2 SVGEGT. CDR3 length: 15 amino acids. The chain's CDR3 is CASSYSRVSNQPQHF. The CDR3 region has the DNA TGTGCCAGCAGTTACTCCAGGGTTAGCAATCAGCCCCAGCATTTT.

This clonotype has a count of ten or more. The chain is built from TRBV4-3 and TRBJ2-7; TRBD1 agrees at 11 bases. With 0 bases clipped from V and 5 bases from J, the junction kept 6 bases outside the gene matches. This CDR3 has 16 amino acids. Germline-derived CDR1 and CDR2 are LGHNA and YSLEER. DNA for the CDR3: TGCGCCAGCAGCCAAGAAGGGGGACAGGGGGTGCACGAGCAGTACTTC. Residues: CASSQEGGQGVHEQYF.

With respect to this clonotype: A much bigger clone sits one base away, suggesting this may be a read error. The chain uses TRBV7-2 and TRBJ1-6; possibly TRBD1 for D (5 bases). Germline lookup yields CDR1 SGHTA and CDR2 FQGNSA. CDR3 size: 15 residues. CDR3 nucleotides: TGTGTCAGCAGCTTAGCGACAGTCTATAATTCACCCCTCCACTTT. It translates to CVSSLATVYNSPLHF.

This clonotype is a singleton in its sample. The chain uses TRBV30 and TRBJ2-3; D is undetermined. Germline V gene lookup returns CDR1 GTSNPN and CDR2 SVGIG (reference sequence). The CDR3 spans 13 residues. Trimming pared 2 bases from V and 0 bases from J, leaving 6 bases between. The DNA of the CDR3 is TGTGCCTGGAGTCACTCCAGCACAGATACGCAGTATTTT. This sequence encodes CAWSHSSTDTQYF.

This clonotype turned up a few times. J is TRBJ2-3 and V is TRBV12-3 or TRBV12-4, with D possibly matching TRBD1 (5 bases). V was cut by 2 bases and J by 6 bases, with 9 bases left in between. The length of the CDR3 is 13 residues. Here the CDR3 reads CASSLYPGDTQYF. The CDR3 DNA reads as TGTGCCAGCAGTTTATACCCAGGGGATACGCAGTATTTT.

The rearrangement joins TRBV7-2 to TRBJ2-7; TRBD2 aligns across 11 bases. The V gene's germline CDR1 is SGHTA and CDR2 FQGNSA. There are 15 residues in the CDR3. V shed 1 base, J shed 4 bases, and the junction held 3 bases outside the gene matches. The CDR3 DNA follows: TGTGCCAGCAGCTTAGATTGGACTAGCGGGTACGAGCAGTACTTC. It is translated as CASSLDWTSGYEQYF.

The rearrangement joins TRBV9 to TRBJ2-5; no clear D. This CDR3 is built from 14 residues. Germline V lookup: CDR1 SGDLS, CDR2 YYNGEE. V gave up 4 bases and J gave up 5 bases, with 15 bases separating them. CDR3 coding DNA: TGTGCCAGCAGCTCTCCTAGGTCCCTGGAGACCCAGTACTTC. This sequence encodes CASSSPRSLETQYF.

This clonotype was seen ten or more times. V usage is TRBV4-1 and J usage is TRBJ2-7, with 9 nucleotides matching TRBD1. CDR1 MGHRA and CDR2 YSYEKL come from the germline V gene. CDR3 length: 15 residues. The V segment lost 0 bases and the J segment 4 bases; nucleotides outside the gene matches: 4. The CDR3 sequence: CASSQDGTGFYEQYF. CDR3 nucleotide sequence: TGCGCCAGCAGCCAAGATGGGACAGGGTTTTACGAGCAGTACTTC.

The chain joins TRBV11-2 to TRBJ2-7; D remains ambiguous. CDR1 and CDR2 (germline): SGHAT, FQNNGV. The length of the CDR3 is 13 residues. V shed 1 base and J shed 5 bases, with 9 bases lying between them. The CDR3 coding sequence is TGTGCCAGCAGCTTAGGTCCTCCGGACGAGCAGTACTTC. Protein sequence: CASSLGPPDEQYF.

This clonotype appeared a few times. The chain employs TRBV12-3 or TRBV12-4 and TRBJ1-3; no clear D gene. There are 15 residues in the CDR3. V was pared by 5 bases and J by 1 base, with 12 bases between. The CDR3 region is CASSPPTQSGNTIYF. The CDR3 coding sequence is TGTGCCAGCAGTCCACCGACACAGTCTGGAAACACCATATATTTT.

This clonotype turned up a few times. The chain uses TRBV10-3 and TRBJ2-6; D ambiguous. With 4 bases removed from V and 4 bases from J, the gap between germline ends came to 14 bases. CDR3 length: 16 amino acids. CDR1 and CDR2 (germline): ENHRY, SYGVKD. CDR3 DNA sequence: TGTGCCATCAGTGGACCCCACAGAGCCGGGGCCAACGTCCTGACTTTC. Translating gives CAISGPHRAGANVLTF.

This clonotype turned up a few times. The chain recombines TRBV20-1 with TRBJ2-1, with 10 bases identical to TRBD2. V gave up 3 bases and J gave up 7 bases; unmatched junction bases: 6. Germline loops: CDR1 DFQATT, CDR2 SNEGSKA (reference sequence). The CDR3 is 14 residues long. DNA for the CDR3: TGCAGTGCTAGTGAGAGCGGGAGGGCGAATGAGCAGTTCTTC. Translation: CSASESGRANEQFF.

The chain couples TRBV3-1 to TRBJ2-5; 10 nucleotides align to TRBD2. There are 18 residues in the CDR3. Germline loops: CDR1 LGHDT, CDR2 YNNKEL (reference sequence). V lost 4 bases and J lost 3; bases outside the gene matches: 14. Here the CDR3 reads CASSPPRWTSGVKETQYF. CDR3 bases: TGTGCCAGCAGCCCCCCCAGGTGGACTAGCGGAGTCAAAGAGACCCAGTACTTC.

With respect to this clonotype: The conserved phenylalanine or tryptophan is not found at the CDR3 terminus, so this likely reflects a read error. The DNA is omitted, as the CDR3 cannot be located on it reliably, and the CDR3 follows TCRdb's listing. J is TRBJ1-2 and V is TRBV6-1. Ends included, the CDR3 has 11 residues. Germline lookup yields CDR1 MNHNS and CDR2 SASEGT. This CDR3 is CASSDPGPFAY.

The V call is TRBV4-2, the J call TRBJ1-1; D is unclear. The V end was cut by 4 bases, the J end by 3 bases, with 15 bases between. This CDR3 is 15 amino acids long. Looked up from germline, CDR1 is LGHNA and CDR2 is YNFKEQ. The CDR3 reads CASSPELGMDTEAFF. CDR3 bases: TGTGCCAGCAGCCCGGAATTAGGGATGGACACTGAAGCTTTCTTT.

The gene calls are TRBV18 and TRBJ2-5; D tentatively reads TRBD1 or TRBD2 (5 bases each). Germline V gene data show CDR1 as KGHSH and CDR2 as LQKENI. Trimming took 3 bases from V and 3 from J, leaving 20 bases between them. The CDR3 consists of 17 residues. The CDR3 DNA reads as TGTGCCAGCTCACCCCCAAACCCAACGGGACGAAAAGAGACCCAGTACTTC. As protein: CASSPPNPTGRKETQYF.

This clonotype has more than one count but fewer than ten. The chain has TRBV6-5 and TRBJ2-3; D unresolved. The CDR3 sequence is 17 residues long. V was clipped by 0 bases and J by 0 bases, with 13 bases between them. CDR1 and CDR2 (germline): MNHEY, SVGAGI. As DNA, the CDR3 is TGTGCCAGCAGTTACTCGATCCATCCTACTAGCACAGATACGCAGTATTTT. Translated: CASSYSIHPTSTDTQYF.

This clonotype was detected only a few times. The rearrangement links TRBV5-1 to TRBJ1-1, with 7 bases matching TRBD1. CDR3 length: 14 amino acids. CDR1 and CDR2 (germline): SGHRS, YFSETQ. The junction had 9 bases not matched to a gene; V was cut back by 6 bases and J by 4 bases. The CDR3, as DNA: TGCGCCAGCAACTCGAGGGGGCTGGGCACTGAAGCTTTCTTT. It yields the protein CASNSRGLGTEAFF.

This clonotype has ten or more counts. CDR3 sequence reads: CASSQSLAGADTQYF. The CDR3 bases are TGCGCCAGCAGCCAAAGTTTAGCGGGAGCAGATACGCAGTATTTT. The rearrangement uses TRBV4-3 and TRBJ2-3, with 9 bases aligning to TRBD2. The CDR3 is 15 residues long. CDR1 LGHNA and CDR2 YSLEER come from the germline V gene. V lost 2 bases and J lost 4; bases outside the gene matches: 4.